In this sample, the clone carrying this T cell receptor (beta chain) turned up a few times. This specimen comes from a study of radiation and T cells in renal cell carcinoma. Study summary: Nephrectomy followed 15 Gy stereotactic body radiation by 4 weeks.

CDR3 length: 15 amino acids. CDR1 and CDR2 (germline): MNHEY, SMNVEV (reference sequence). V was cut by 2 bases and J by 0 bases, with 11 bases left in between. Using immunoSEQ multiplex PCR, the repertoire was profiled, and TCRdb retains in-frame clones only, with some absent. Found here are around 86,000 clones, about 86% of them singletons; the top ten hold roughly 20%. Specified time point: blood 2 weeks post-SBRT. Documented treatment: 15 Gy SBRT to primary tumor, nephrectomy 4 weeks later. The tumor was a clear cell renal cell carcinoma. This clonotype was obtained from a woman aged 45-60 years with renal cell carcinoma. This chain uses TRBV27 with TRBJ2-7; D call uncertain. The sequenced sample was blood, obtained from a patient whose treatment included radiotherapy and nephrectomy. CDR3 loop: CASSLDKRGSYEQYF. The CDR3 region has the DNA TGTGCCAGCAGTTTAGACAAACGAGGCTCCTACGAGCAGTACTTC.